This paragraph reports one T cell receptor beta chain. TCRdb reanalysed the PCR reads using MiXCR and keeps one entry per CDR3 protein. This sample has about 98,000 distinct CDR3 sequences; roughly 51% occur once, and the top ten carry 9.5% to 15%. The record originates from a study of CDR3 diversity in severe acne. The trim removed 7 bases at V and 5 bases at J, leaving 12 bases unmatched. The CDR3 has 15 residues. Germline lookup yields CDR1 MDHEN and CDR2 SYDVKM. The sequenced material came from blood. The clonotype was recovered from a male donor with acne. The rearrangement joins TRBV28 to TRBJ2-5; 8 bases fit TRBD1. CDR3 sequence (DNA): TGTGCCAGCATTGAGGACAGGGTCGGTCGGGAGACCCAGTACTTC. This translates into CASIEDRVGRETQYF.